Listed here are 32 T cell receptor beta chains from one sample, sequenced in a study of early T cells in non-severe SARS-CoV-2 infection. One entry per CDR3 protein results from TCRdb running MiXCR on the 5' RACE reads. The sample lists about 77,000 distinct CDR3 sequences, 9% to 10% seen once, with about 4.6% in the top ten. Specimen: whole blood. Source of these receptors: an adult who was a healthcare worker with PCR-confirmed SARS-CoV-2 infection or an uninfected control (not recorded which).

This clonotype was observed at least ten times. This chain links TRBV4-2 with TRBJ2-1; no firm D call. V was clipped by 0 bases and J by 8 bases, with 14 bases between them. CDR1 is LGHNA, CDR2 YNFKEQ, per germline. This CDR3 spans 15 amino acids. The CDR3 loop reads CASSQDHKFGDEQFF. Written as DNA, the CDR3 is TGTGCCAGCAGCCAAGATCACAAGTTCGGTGATGAGCAGTTCTTC.

This clonotype was picked up many times. The chain joins TRBV4-1 to TRBJ1-2; the match to TRBD1 covers 10 bases. The CDR3 loop spans 17 amino acids. V lost 1 base, J lost 2 bases, and 7 bases stayed unmatched. Germline assignment: CDR1 MGHRA and CDR2 YSYEKL. The CDR3 spells CASSQGTGGRANYGYTF. The CDR3 DNA reads as TGCGCCAGCAGCCAAGGGACAGGGGGTAGGGCGAACTATGGCTACACCTTC.

The rearrangement joins TRBV18 to TRBJ2-3; the match to TRBD2 covers 10 bases. CDR3 length equals 16 residues. Germline CDR1 is KGHSH and CDR2 is LQKENI. The V segment lost 4 bases and the J segment 6 bases; nucleotides outside the gene matches: 10. The CDR3 reads CASSRTGLAGEDTQYF. CDR3 in DNA: TGTGCCAGCTCACGCACCGGGCTAGCGGGGGAGGATACGCAGTATTTT.

This clonotype was recorded at least ten times. The rearrangement links TRBV10-3 to TRBJ2-3; 11 nucleotides align to TRBD1. This CDR3 has 16 residues. Germline CDR1 and CDR2: ENHRY and SYGVKD. The V segment lost 5 bases and the J segment 2 bases; nucleotides outside the gene matches: 6. The chain's CDR3 is CAISPGTGGITDTQYF. The CDR3 DNA reads as TGTGCCATCAGTCCCGGGACAGGGGGAATCACAGATACGCAGTATTTT.

This clonotype was observed at least ten times. This rearrangement joins TRBV28 to TRBJ2-2; D gene uncertain. V shed 7 bases and J shed 4 bases, with 7 bases lying between them. The germline V gene has CDR1 MDHEN and CDR2 SYDVKM. The CDR3 is 12 residues long. CDR3 sequence: CASNVFTGELFF. The CDR3 DNA follows: TGTGCCAGCAACGTATTCACCGGGGAGCTGTTTTTT.

Many counts were recorded for this clonotype. The chain employs TRBV27 and TRBJ2-4; 9 nucleotides align to TRBD2. V was pared by 6 bases and J by 1 base, with 13 bases of the junction left unmatched. There are 18 residues in the CDR3. Germline V gives CDR1 MNHEY, CDR2 SMNVEV (reference sequence). The CDR3 DNA follows: TGTGCCAGCAGCCTTCAACTAGCGGGCCCTGGGGCCAAAAACATTCAGTACTTC. It is translated as CASSLQLAGPGAKNIQYF.

This clonotype was observed a few times. The chain couples TRBV4-1 to TRBJ2-3, with TRBD2 identical over 9 bases. The CDR3 has 17 residues. Germline V gene lookup returns CDR1 MGHRA and CDR2 YSYEKL. With 0 bases clipped from V and 5 bases from J, the junction kept 9 bases outside the gene matches. CDR3 protein: CASSQDAVAGVRDTQYF. CDR3 nucleotide sequence: TGCGCCAGCAGCCAAGATGCGGTAGCGGGAGTTCGAGATACGCAGTATTTT.

This clonotype has a count of ten or more. The chain has TRBV7-9 and TRBJ2-7, with D possibly TRBD1 on 6 matching bases. Germline V CDR1 and CDR2: SEHNR, FQNEAQ (reference sequence). CDR3 length: 13 residues. V lost 4 bases, J lost 4 bases, and 11 bases lay in between. The CDR3 DNA sequence: TGTGCCAGCAGCTCACAGGGTGCATACGAGCAGTACTTC. It encodes CASSSQGAYEQYF.

This clonotype was counted between two and nine times. The V call is TRBV10-2, the J call TRBJ1-6; D is perhaps TRBD1 (5 bases). Trimming removed 2 bases at V and 7 bases at J, with 9 bases between. Per the germline V gene, CDR1 is WSHSY and CDR2 is SAAADI. The length of the CDR3 is 14 residues. CDR3 nucleotide sequence: TGCGCCAGCAGTGAGATGGGACGGAATTCACCCCTCCACTTT. It codes for CASSEMGRNSPLHF.

This clonotype was found many times. The genes are TRBV4-1 and TRBJ1-1, with 9 nucleotides matching TRBD1. The CDR3 covers 15 residues. Germline CDR1 and CDR2: MGHRA and YSYEKL. V dropped 4 bases and J dropped 4; count of bases not matched to a gene: 7. CDR3 sequence reads: CASSRAGTGSTEAFF. DNA of the CDR3: TGCGCCAGCAGCCGCGCAGGGACAGGGAGCACTGAAGCTTTCTTT.

Only a few counts were recorded for this clonotype. This chain links TRBV4-1 with TRBJ1-6, with 8 positions matching TRBD1. There are 14 residues in the CDR3. Trimming cost V 4 bases and J 14 bases; bases outside gene matches: 10. The germline V gene encodes CDR1 MGHRA and CDR2 YSYEKL. The CDR3 is CASSPRDRKSTLHF. CDR3 sequence (DNA): TGCGCCAGCAGCCCTCGGGACAGGAAAAGCACCCTCCACTTT.

Many counts were recorded for this clonotype. This chain uses TRBV2 with TRBJ2-2; 10 bases align to TRBD2. With V trimmed by 6 bases and J by 6 bases, 7 bases remained unmatched. This CDR3 spans 15 amino acids. CDR1 and CDR2 from the germline V gene are SNHLY and FYNNEI. The DNA of the CDR3 is TGTGCCAGCAGGAGACTAGCGGGCGGGCCCGGGGAGCTGTTTTTT. This codes for CASRRLAGGPGELFF. The variable domain in full, with the rest retrieved from reference TRBV2 and TRBJ2-2, is EPEVTQTPSHQVTQMGQEVILRCVPISNHLYFYWYRQILGQKVEFLVSFYNNEISEKSEIFDDQFSVERPDGSNFTLKIRSTKLEDSAMYFCASRRLAGGPGELFFGEGSRLTVL.

The rearrangement links TRBV5-1 to TRBJ2-1; D gene unclear. V lost 0 bases, J lost 3 bases, and 16 bases lay in between. The germline V gene encodes CDR1 SGHRS and CDR2 YFSETQ. The CDR3 sequence is 17 residues long. CDR3 sequence: CASSLVLGTEVYNEQFF. CDR3 in DNA: TGCGCCAGCAGCTTGGTTTTGGGCACAGAGGTCTACAATGAGCAGTTCTTC.

This clonotype was seen many times. The chain couples TRBV7-2 to TRBJ2-1; D unresolved. Germline CDR1 reads SGHTA; CDR2 reads FQGNSA. The V gene lost 2 bases and the J gene lost 4 bases, with 6 bases spanning the gap. The CDR3 is made up of 13 amino acids. The CDR3 protein is CASSLSPYNEQFF. The CDR3 DNA sequence: TGTGCCAGCAGCTTAAGTCCGTACAATGAGCAGTTCTTC.

This clonotype was seen repeatedly, ten times or more. This chain joins TRBV12-3 or TRBV12-4 and TRBJ2-7, with D unclear. Deletions cut 8 bases from V and 3 bases from J, with 14 bases between. The CDR3 covers 13 residues. The CDR3 protein is CASSPADFYEQYF. CDR3 nucleotide sequence: TGTGCCAGCTCCCCGGCGGATTTCTACGAGCAGTACTTC.

In its sample, this clonotype was seen a few times. The chain has TRBV10-2 and TRBJ2-2, with 9 positions matching TRBD2. The V segment lost 4 bases and the J segment 2 bases; nucleotides outside the gene matches: 5. Germline-derived CDR1 and CDR2 are WSHSY and SAAADI. CDR3 length equals 16 residues. The CDR3 reads CASSGGGRANTGELFF. The CDR3 DNA follows: TGCGCCAGCAGTGGGGGCGGGAGGGCCAACACCGGGGAGCTGTTTTTT.

This clonotype was seen ten or more times. The genes are TRBV28 and TRBJ2-2; 10 nucleotides agree with TRBD2. The trim removed 2 bases at V and 3 bases at J, leaving 3 bases unmatched. CDR3 size: 16 residues. Per germline, CDR1 MDHEN and CDR2 SYDVKM. The CDR3 is CASSLEAGGDTGELFF. The CDR3 DNA sequence: TGTGCCAGCAGTTTAGAAGCGGGAGGGGACACCGGGGAGCTGTTTTTT.

V is TRBV18 and J is TRBJ1-2; D may be TRBD1 (5 bases). Trimming took 3 bases from V and 4 from J, leaving 9 bases between them. Per germline, CDR1 KGHSH and CDR2 LQKENI. This CDR3 has 13 amino acids. The CDR3 region is CASSPRDSYGYTF. The DNA for the CDR3 is TGTGCCAGCTCACCTCGGGACTCCTATGGCTACACCTTC.

This clonotype came up many times. The chain is built from TRBV4-2 and TRBJ2-1; 7 bases match TRBD2. The germline gives CDR1 LGHNA, CDR2 YNFKEQ. CDR3 size: 16 residues. J gave up 7 bases and V 0 bases, and 9 bases lay outside the gene matches. CDR3 sequence: CASSQEEGGPRNEQFF. The CDR3, as DNA: TGTGCCAGCAGCCAAGAGGAGGGAGGGCCCCGGAATGAGCAGTTCTTC.

This clonotype appeared many times. The chain links TRBV18 to TRBJ2-1; 8 nucleotides agree with TRBD2. This CDR3 has 17 residues. Trimming at V came to 1 base and at J to 0 bases, leaving 5 bases not matched to a gene. Germline CDR1 and CDR2: KGHSH and LQKENI. The CDR3 spells CASSPLGGASSYNEQFF. CDR3 in DNA: TGTGCCAGCTCACCACTCGGGGGGGCTAGCTCCTACAATGAGCAGTTCTTC. Supplemented by reference TRBV18 and TRBJ2-1, the full variable domain reads NAGVMQNPRHLVRRRGQEARLRCSPMKGHSHVYWYRQLPEEGLKFMVYLQKENIIDESGMPKERFSAEFPKEGPSILRIQQVVRGDSAAYFCASSPLGGASSYNEQFFGPGTRLTVL.

The sample holds many counts of this clonotype. This chain uses TRBV4-1 with TRBJ2-1; no reliable D call. The CDR3 is made up of 11 amino acids. The V end lost 3 bases, the J end lost 9 bases, and 6 bases lay between the germline ends. The germline V gene encodes CDR1 MGHRA and CDR2 YSYEKL. The CDR3 sequence is CASSQMSEQFF. DNA for the CDR3: TGCGCCAGCAGCCAGATGTCTGAGCAGTTCTTC.

The V call is TRBV20-1, the J call TRBJ2-5; D is undetermined. The CDR3 runs to 14 residues. Trimming cost V 1 base and J 4 bases, with 13 bases left between them. CDR1 is DFQATT and CDR2 is SNEGSKA in the germline V gene (reference sequence). CDR3 amino acids: CSARVPRQRETQYF. CDR3 nucleotide sequence: TGCAGTGCTAGAGTCCCCAGACAAAGAGAGACCCAGTACTTC.

This chain connects TRBV11-3 to TRBJ2-1, with TRBD1 matching over 12 bases. The V and J ends lost 5 bases and 8 bases, in that order; junction bases with no gene match: 7. CDR1 and CDR2 (germline): SGHNT, YENEEA. The CDR3 spans 15 residues. CDR3 nucleotides: TGTGCCAGCAGCCCCGACGGGACAGGGGGCGATGAGCAGTTCTTC. This encodes CASSPDGTGGDEQFF.

The V gene is TRBV28, the J gene TRBJ2-7; D is undetermined. Germline lookup yields CDR1 MDHEN and CDR2 SYDVKM. CDR3 length: 13 residues. Trimming removed 5 bases at V and 3 bases at J, with 11 bases between. The CDR3 DNA sequence: TGTGCCAGCAGTCCTACACGAATCTACGAGCAGTACTTC. Translation gives CASSPTRIYEQYF.

The chain uses TRBV7-8 and TRBJ2-1; 9 bases fit TRBD1. CDR3 length equals 15 residues. Germline V lookup: CDR1 SGHVS, CDR2 FQNEAQ. V lost 5 bases and J lost 1; bases outside the gene matches: 3. DNA for the CDR3: TGTGCCAGCAGCCGGGACAGGGAATCCTACAATGAGCAGTTCTTC. This sequence encodes CASSRDRESYNEQFF.

Many counts were recorded for this clonotype. The chain couples TRBV25-1 to TRBJ2-5, with 8 bases identical to TRBD2. V shed 3 bases and J 4 bases; nucleotides not matched to a gene: 16. Germline CDR1 reads MGHDK; CDR2 reads SYGVNS. The CDR3 length is 18 residues. For the CDR3, the DNA is TGTGCCAGCAGTGACATCACTAGCGGCCTACGTTCCCGAGAGACCCAGTACTTC. Translation: CASSDITSGLRSRETQYF.

This chain joins TRBV9 and TRBJ2-7, with 16 bases fitting TRBD2. The CDR3 runs to 18 residues. Germline assignment: CDR1 SGDLS and CDR2 YYNGEE. Unmatched junction bases numbered 9, after V lost 0 bases and J lost 6 bases. CDR3 bases: TGTGCCAGCAGCGTAGCGGGACTAGCGGGAGGGCCTGGTAGCGAGCAGTACTTC. Translation: CASSVAGLAGGPGSEQYF. Supplemented by reference TRBV9 and TRBJ2-7, the full variable domain reads DSGVTQTPKHLITATGQRVTLRCSPRSGDLSVYWYQQSLDQGLQFLIQYYNGEERAKGNILERFSAQQFPDLHSELNLSSLELGDSALYFCASSVAGLAGGPGSEQYFGPGTRLTVT.

The table lists this clonotype with many counts. The gene calls are TRBV21-1 and TRBJ1-1. TRBV21-1 is a recognized pseudogene. The CDR3 loop spans 11 amino acids. CDR3 sequence: CASLISTEAFF. The CDR3 DNA reads TGTGCCAGCCTAATCTCCACTGAAGCTTTCTTT.

This clonotype was seen ten or more times. The chain links TRBV27 to TRBJ2-3; 8 positions agree with TRBD2. CDR1 and CDR2 (germline): MNHEY, SMNVEV (reference sequence). Losses at the gene ends were 4 bases for V and 2 bases for J; bases not matched to a gene: 5. The CDR3 is 15 amino acids. The DNA of the CDR3 is TGTGCCAGCAGTTCCGCACTAGCGGACACAGATACGCAGTATTTT. As protein: CASSSALADTDTQYF.

The DNA of the CDR3 is TGCAGTGCTAGGCGGGGTAGCTTTACAGATACGCAGTATTTT. Translated: CSARRGSFTDTQYF. V gene TRBV20-1 combines with J gene TRBJ2-3; D may be TRBD2 (6 bases). The CDR3 consists of 14 residues. The V gene lost 3 bases and the J gene lost 3 bases, with 13 bases spanning the gap. Germline assignment: CDR1 DFQATT and CDR2 SNEGSKA (reference sequence).

This clonotype has more than one count but fewer than ten. The rearrangement joins TRBV18 to TRBJ2-3, with 11 bases identical to TRBD2. CDR3 length equals 18 residues. The junction had 10 bases not matched to a gene; V was cut back by 3 bases and J by 2 bases. Germline CDR1 and CDR2: KGHSH and LQKENI. In nucleotides, the CDR3 is TGTGCCAGCTCACCTTTACTAGCGGGAGTGCCCACCACAGATACGCAGTATTTT. Its protein is CASSPLLAGVPTTDTQYF.

The chain uses TRBV23-1 and TRBJ2-1; TRBD2 agrees at 8 bases. TRBV23-1 is an open reading frame, and its role is uncertain. J lost 7 bases, V lost 0 bases, and 14 bases had no gene match. This CDR3 region has 18 residues. In nucleotides, the CDR3 is TGCGCCAGCAGTCAATCAGGCGAGCGGGAGTTAGTAGGGAATGAGCAGTTCTTC. Amino acids: CASSQSGERELVGNEQFF.